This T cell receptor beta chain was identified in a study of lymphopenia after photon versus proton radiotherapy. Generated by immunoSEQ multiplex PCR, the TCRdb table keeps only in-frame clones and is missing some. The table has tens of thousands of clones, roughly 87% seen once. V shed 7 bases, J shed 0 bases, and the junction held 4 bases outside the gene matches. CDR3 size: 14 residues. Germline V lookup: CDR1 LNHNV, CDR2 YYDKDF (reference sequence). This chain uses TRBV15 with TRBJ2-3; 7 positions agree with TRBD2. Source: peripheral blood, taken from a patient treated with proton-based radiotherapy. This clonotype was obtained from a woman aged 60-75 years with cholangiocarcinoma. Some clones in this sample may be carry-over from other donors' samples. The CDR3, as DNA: TGTGCCACCAAGCTAGCGGTCAGCACAGATACGCAGTATTTT. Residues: CATKLAVSTDTQYF.